This T cell receptor beta chain was found in a study of blood T cells in healthy people across ages (dated by TCRdb to the mid-2010s). With respect to the entire study: Template switching captured roughly one uniquely barcoded TCR beta cDNA molecule per two T cells in model experiments. Four age groups were formed from the donors: young (average roughly 15 years), middle-aged (approximately 40), aged (around 68) and long-lived (less than 85). The study analyzed two additional independent replicas of 1 million unique cDNA reads from the same blood draw for two donors, one aged 18 to 29 and one aged 80 or older. To avoid experimental bias, donors of different ages were spread randomly across the sequencing lanes. Age-related changes in TCR beta repertoire diversity were measured in the study by deep sequencing normalized with unique cDNA molecular identifiers.

This clonotype has at least ten counts. Its antigen specificity is not known. Per-nucleotide qualities are absent, and no much larger clonotype sits a single base away. From the cysteine through the phenylalanine, the CDR3 covers 14 amino acids. The retained sequence is limited to the CDR3, 42 bases, with the frame set at the first base. Per the germline V gene, MNHEY is the CDR1 and SVGEGT is the CDR2. V is trimmed back by 5 bases and J by 1 base, and the junction contains 1 base that no gene match accounts for. Library preparation used 5' RACE. Sequencing relied on an Illumina HiSeq 2500. A second PCR of about 6 to 11 cycles was performed with a sample-barcoded 5' primer and a J-beta primer mix. A unique molecular identifier was introduced onto each TCR beta cDNA molecule by a template-switch 5' adaptor carrying 12 random nucleotides. Each sample yielded at least 3 million CDR3-containing paired-end reads. First-strand cDNA was synthesized from all RNA with the Mint cDNA synthesis kit, primed by a TRBC-specific oligonucleotide. Following uracil-DNA glycosylase treatment, a first 18-cycle PCR with universal primers M1SS and BC2_uni_R was performed on all cDNA. In the paper's pipeline: For normalization, 1 million high-quality reads were randomly selected from each sample, with every read carrying a distinct molecular identifier. Reads sharing molecular identifiers were discarded rather than binned into consensus sequences. MiTCR, run with a Q25 quality threshold and the strictest error-elimination algorithm, handled CDR3 identification, clonotype clustering and error correction. Lower-bound total TCR beta diversity was estimated with a nonparametric unseen species model using Euler transformation. Using fastp trimming at Q25 and MiXCR clonotype assembly, TCRdb reanalyzed the public sequencing data and kept in-frame beta chains. Each entry merges the rows of one CDR3 protein and shows their most common DNA and genes. The V and J calls and clone size come from TCRdb's table, not from the authors' own analysis. This sample comprises 730,000 or so distinct CDR3 sequences, approximately 43% of them detected only once. The biggest ten clones account for 20% to 25% of the sample.

The 35 to 40 donors, aged about 6 to 95 years, were systemically healthy Caucasian individuals from Russia. Each donor gave about 9.7 milliliters of peripheral blood, drawn into EDTA-treated Vacutainer tubes. Ficoll-Paque density-gradient centrifugation was used to isolate PBMCs, with at least 6 million obtained per sample. Total RNA, at least 6 micrograms per sample, was extracted from PBMCs with Trizol reagent. For every donor, an aliquot of PBMCs went through flow cytometry to measure the percentages of naive CD45RAhigh/CD27high T cells. General conclusions and limits of the study: Because donor CMV infection status was unknown, age-related changes in expanded clonotypes were potentially confounded. As age increased, observed TCR beta diversity per million T cells dropped in a roughly linear way, and a significant reduction was already evident by age about 40. Observed TCR beta diversity correlated strongly with the percentage of naive T cells measured by flow cytometry. Since profiling was done on bulk unsorted PBMCs, naive and antigen-experienced compartments could not be conclusively compared. The long-lived group showed more naive CD4+ T cells, fewer expanded clones and increased TCR diversity than the aged group, suggesting age selection. Total diversity estimates from one million sequenced T cells were considered lower bounds and underestimates.

Sequenced input: blood. The TCR sequence derives from a woman aged 55-75 years in good health. The rearranged segments are TRBV6-2 or TRBV6-3 and TRBJ2-1; TRBD1 aligns with 8 central bases. The DNA reads TGTGCCAGCAGTCGACAGGGGTCCTACAATGAGCAGTTCTTC. Its protein product is CASSRQGSYNEQFF.